This T cell receptor beta chain was recovered during a study of T cells after yellow fever vaccination. Concerning this clonotype itself: Its antigen remains unknown.

V dropped 5 bases and J dropped 7; count of bases not matched to a gene: 7. Germline CDR1 SSHAT, CDR2 FNYEAQ (reference sequence). CDR3 length: 13 amino acids. Production of TCR cDNA was by 5'RACE template switching, which also added a universal primer site and UMIs. From the 5' RACE reads, TCRdb called clonotypes with MiXCR, one entry per CDR3 protein. The sample carries over 150,000 distinct CDR3 sequences, roughly 6.2% recorded once. Study observations and caveats: Weaker, the secondary response had a peak occurring faster, on day 5 versus 15. Subsequent booster samples again held most clones from primary vaccination (more than 95% CD4, approximately 86% CD8). The study noted that FACS-sorted repertoires could contain abundant clonotypes contaminating from the bulk population.

The chain recombines TRBV7-7 with TRBJ2-5; 7 bases are shared with TRBD1. The sample here was CD4+ T cells sorted from PBMCs, taken on the day of the first yellow fever vaccination. This clonotype was obtained from a man aged 18 to 30 who received the YFV17D yellow fever vaccine. The CDR3 sequence: CASSADRDPTQYF. The CDR3, as DNA: TGTGCCAGCAGCGCTGACAGGGATCCGACCCAGTACTTC.